Presented here are 13 T cell receptor beta chains from one specimen sequenced in a study of T cell changes during pregnancy in multiple sclerosis. Produced via immunoSEQ multiplex PCR; TCRdb's table is partial and in-frame only. The data show about 20,000 clones, about 87% seen once. The sequencing used CD8+ T cells from peripheral blood mononuclear cells, collected in the third trimester of pregnancy. Receptors originate from a female donor in good health, enrolled as a control in a pregnancy study.

V usage is TRBV4-3 and J usage is TRBJ1-2, with D hard to call. The CDR3 consists of 19 residues. The ends were cut back, 2 bases at V and 4 bases at J, with 26 bases in the middle. The germline V gene encodes CDR1 LGHNA and CDR2 YSLEER. In nucleotides, the CDR3 is TGCGCCAGCAGCCAACATTATTCGATGCCGGGGAATCTAGGCTATGGCTACACCTTC. It encodes CASSQHYSMPGNLGYGYTF.

J is TRBJ2-7 and V is TRBV30; D perhaps matches TRBD2 (6 bases). Germline CDR1 GTSNPN, CDR2 SVGIG (reference sequence). Trimming left V 5 bases short and J 4 bases short, with 18 bases between. The CDR3 spans 14 residues. This CDR3 is CAWAEGLTPYEQYF. The CDR3 bases are TGTGCCTGGGCGGAGGGCCTTACGCCGTACGAGCAGTACTTC.

The chain is built from TRBV19 and TRBJ2-7; 9 nucleotides align to TRBD1. V was pared by 5 bases and J by 4 bases, with 6 bases of the junction left unmatched. CDR1 and CDR2 from the germline V gene are LNHDA and SQIVND (reference sequence). This CDR3 region has 14 residues. CDR3 nucleotide sequence: TGTGCCAGTAGTCCGGGACAGGGACCATACGAGCAGTACTTC. Its protein is CASSPGQGPYEQYF.

The chain links TRBV5-3 to TRBJ2-5; 8 bases line up with TRBD2. TRBV5-3 is an ORF, with its function uncertain. CDR3 size: 14 residues. V was pared by 7 bases and J by 5 bases, with 10 bases of the junction left unmatched. As DNA, the CDR3 is TGTGCCAGACGGGGCAGCGGGGGTTGTGAGACCCAGTACTTC. It yields the protein CARRGSGGCETQYF.

The chain is built from TRBV25-1 and TRBJ2-7; 8 bases align to TRBD1. V was clipped by 9 bases and J by 0 bases; unmatched bases: 4. Per germline, CDR1 MGHDK and CDR2 SYGVNS. The CDR3 spans 13 residues. CDR3 nucleotide sequence: TGTGCCAGTGAGGACAGGGACTCCTACGAGCAGTACTTC. Protein product: CASEDRDSYEQYF.

The CDR3 DNA follows: TGTGCCAGCAGTCTAGCGGGGTTCTACGAGCAGTACTTC. Residues: CASSLAGFYEQYF. This chain uses TRBV5-6 with TRBJ2-7, with 9 bases aligning to TRBD2. This CDR3 has 13 residues. J lost 3 bases, V lost 5 bases, and 3 bases had no gene match. The germline CDR1 and CDR2 sequences are SGHDT and YYEEEE.

This clone occurred a few times. The chain links TRBV6-1 to TRBJ2-3; 7 bases are a match to TRBD2. V shed 7 bases and J 2 bases; nucleotides not matched to a gene: 3. The CDR3 is 13 residues long. CDR1 is MNHNS and CDR2 is SASEGT in the germline V gene. Here the CDR3 DNA reads TGTGCCAGCACCCTAGCGGACACAGATACGCAGTATTTT. It codes for CASTLADTDTQYF.

The genes are TRBV11-3 and TRBJ2-1; 7 nucleotides line up with TRBD1. The CDR3 extends over 14 amino acids. V gave up 4 bases and J gave up 5 bases; unmatched junction bases: 5. The germline CDR1 and CDR2 sequences are SGHNT and YENEEA. The chain's CDR3 is CASSSRDSHNEQFF. The CDR3 region has the DNA TGTGCCAGCAGCTCCCGGGACAGCCACAATGAGCAGTTCTTC.

This clone was picked up one time. The V call is TRBV6-1, the J call TRBJ2-7; TRBD2 agrees at 7 bases. The V gene end was trimmed by 8 bases and the J gene end by 2 bases; junction bases not matched to a gene: 12. This CDR3 spans 15 amino acids. CDR1 and CDR2 from the germline V gene are MNHNS and SASEGT. CDR3 loop: CASGNGASGTYEQYF. DNA of the CDR3: TGTGCCAGCGGGAATGGGGCTAGCGGTACCTACGAGCAGTACTTC.

CDR3 nucleotide sequence: TGTGCCAGCAGCCAAGACAAGTGGGGGGGCTTTTTGAGGACCCAGTACTTC. Protein product: CASSQDKWGGFLRTQYF. V usage is TRBV4-2 and J usage is TRBJ2-5; tentative D call: TRBD2 (7 bases). The CDR3 extends over 17 amino acids. V lost 0 bases and J 7 bases, leaving 21 bases between the germline ends. The germline V gene has CDR1 LGHNA and CDR2 YNFKEQ.

The chain uses TRBV18 and TRBJ2-5, with TRBD1 matching over 7 bases. The trim removed 4 bases at V and 4 bases at J, leaving 9 bases unmatched. From germline, CDR1 is KGHSH and CDR2 LQKENI. This CDR3 has 15 amino acids. CDR3 nucleotides: TGTGCCAGCTCACAAACGATTGACAGGGTAGAGACCCAGTACTTC. It yields the protein CASSQTIDRVETQYF.

The rearrangement links TRBV11-3 to TRBJ2-7; TRBD1 agrees at 8 bases. The CDR3 contains 16 residues. V lost 3 bases and J lost 3; bases outside the gene matches: 10. The germline V gene encodes CDR1 SGHNT and CDR2 YENEEA. Here the CDR3 reads CASSFYRGIVSYEQYF. DNA for the CDR3: TGTGCCAGCAGCTTTTACAGGGGGATAGTTAGCTACGAGCAGTACTTC.

The rearrangement joins TRBV4-2 to TRBJ2-7; TRBD2 matches at 7 bases. The CDR3 sequence is 15 residues long. Germline V gene sequence: CDR1 LGHNA, CDR2 YNFKEQ. V was clipped by 3 bases and J by 1 base; unmatched bases: 6. Here the CDR3 reads CASSQGGTGSYEQYF. CDR3 coding DNA: TGTGCCAGCAGCCAGGGGGGGACGGGATCCTACGAGCAGTACTTC.